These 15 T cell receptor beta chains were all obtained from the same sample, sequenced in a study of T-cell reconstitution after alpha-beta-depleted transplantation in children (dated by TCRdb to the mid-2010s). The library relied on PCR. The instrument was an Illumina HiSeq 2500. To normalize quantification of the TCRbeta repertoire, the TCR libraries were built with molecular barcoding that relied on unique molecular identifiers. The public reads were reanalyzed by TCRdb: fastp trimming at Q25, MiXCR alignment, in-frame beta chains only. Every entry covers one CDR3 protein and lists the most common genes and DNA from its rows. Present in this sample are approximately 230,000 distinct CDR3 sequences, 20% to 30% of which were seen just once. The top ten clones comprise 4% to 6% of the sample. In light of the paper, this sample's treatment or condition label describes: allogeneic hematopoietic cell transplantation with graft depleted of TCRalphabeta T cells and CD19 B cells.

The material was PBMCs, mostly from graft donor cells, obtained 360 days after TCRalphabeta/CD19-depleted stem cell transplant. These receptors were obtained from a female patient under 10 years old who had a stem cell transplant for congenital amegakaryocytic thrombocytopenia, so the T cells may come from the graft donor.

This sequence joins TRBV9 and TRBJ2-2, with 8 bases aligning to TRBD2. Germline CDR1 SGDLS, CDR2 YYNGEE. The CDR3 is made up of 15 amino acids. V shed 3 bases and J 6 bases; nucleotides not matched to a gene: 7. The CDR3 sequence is CASSAIAGRPGELFF. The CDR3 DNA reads TGTGCCAGCAGCGCCATAGCGGGGAGGCCCGGGGAGCTGTTTTTT.

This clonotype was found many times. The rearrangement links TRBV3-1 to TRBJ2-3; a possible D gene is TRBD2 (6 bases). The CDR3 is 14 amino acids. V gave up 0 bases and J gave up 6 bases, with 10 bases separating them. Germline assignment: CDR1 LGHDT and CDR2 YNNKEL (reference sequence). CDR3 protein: CASSQDGGADTQYF. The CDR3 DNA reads TGTGCCAGCAGCCAAGACGGAGGGGCGGATACGCAGTATTTT.

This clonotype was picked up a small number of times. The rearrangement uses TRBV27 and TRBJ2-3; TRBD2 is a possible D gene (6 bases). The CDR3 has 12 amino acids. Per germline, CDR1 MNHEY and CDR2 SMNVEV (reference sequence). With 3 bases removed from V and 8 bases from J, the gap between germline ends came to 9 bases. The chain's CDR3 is CASSFRGGTQYF. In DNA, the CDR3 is TGTGCCAGCAGTTTTCGGGGAGGTACGCAGTATTTT.

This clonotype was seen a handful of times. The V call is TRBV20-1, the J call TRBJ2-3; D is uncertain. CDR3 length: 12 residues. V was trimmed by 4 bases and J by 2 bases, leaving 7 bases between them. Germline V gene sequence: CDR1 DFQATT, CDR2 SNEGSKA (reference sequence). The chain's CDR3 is CSAKRFTDTQYF. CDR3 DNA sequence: TGCAGTGCTAAACGGTTCACAGATACGCAGTATTTT.

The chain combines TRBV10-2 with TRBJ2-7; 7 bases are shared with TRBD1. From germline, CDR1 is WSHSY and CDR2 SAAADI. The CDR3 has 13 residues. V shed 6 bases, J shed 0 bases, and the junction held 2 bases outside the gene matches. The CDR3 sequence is CASRTGNSYEQYF. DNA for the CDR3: TGCGCCAGCAGGACAGGGAACTCCTACGAGCAGTACTTC.

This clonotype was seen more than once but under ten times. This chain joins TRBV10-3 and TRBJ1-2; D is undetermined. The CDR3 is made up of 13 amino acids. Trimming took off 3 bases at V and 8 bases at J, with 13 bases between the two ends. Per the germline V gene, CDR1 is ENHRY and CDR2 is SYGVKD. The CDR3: CAISDPTSPGYTF. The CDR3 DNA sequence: TGTGCCATCAGTGACCCCACATCTCCGGGCTACACCTTC.

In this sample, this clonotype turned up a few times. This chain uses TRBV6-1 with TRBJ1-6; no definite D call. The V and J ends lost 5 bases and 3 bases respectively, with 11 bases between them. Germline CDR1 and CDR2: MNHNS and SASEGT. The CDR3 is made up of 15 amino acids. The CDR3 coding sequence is TGTGCCAGCAGTAAAAACATAGACTATAATTCACCCCTCCACTTT. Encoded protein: CASSKNIDYNSPLHF.

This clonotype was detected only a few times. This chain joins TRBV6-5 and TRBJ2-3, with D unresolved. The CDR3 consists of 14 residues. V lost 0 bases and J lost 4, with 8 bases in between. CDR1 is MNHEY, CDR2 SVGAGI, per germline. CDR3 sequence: CASSYSDEADTQYF. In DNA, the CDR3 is TGTGCCAGCAGTTACTCGGACGAAGCAGATACGCAGTATTTT.

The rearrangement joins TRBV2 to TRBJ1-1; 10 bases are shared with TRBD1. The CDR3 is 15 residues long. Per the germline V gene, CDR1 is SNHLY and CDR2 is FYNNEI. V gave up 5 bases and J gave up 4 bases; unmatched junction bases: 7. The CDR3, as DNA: TGTGCCAGCAGTAAAGAGGGACAGGGGAGCACTGAAGCTTTCTTT. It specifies CASSKEGQGSTEAFF.

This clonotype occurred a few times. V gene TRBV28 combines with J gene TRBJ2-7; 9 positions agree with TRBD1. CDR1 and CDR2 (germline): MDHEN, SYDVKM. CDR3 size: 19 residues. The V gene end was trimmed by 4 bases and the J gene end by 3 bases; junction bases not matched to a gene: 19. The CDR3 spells CASSSLFAFRDRVVYEQYF. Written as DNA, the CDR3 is TGTGCCAGCAGTTCTCTCTTTGCTTTTCGGGACAGGGTAGTCTACGAGCAGTACTTC. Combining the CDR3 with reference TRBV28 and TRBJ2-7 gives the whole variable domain DVKVTQSSRYLVKRTGEKVFLECVQDMDHENMFWYRQDPGLGLRLIYFSYDVKMKEKGDIPEGYSVSREKKERFSLILESASTNQTSMYLCASSSLFAFRDRVVYEQYFGPGTRLTVT.

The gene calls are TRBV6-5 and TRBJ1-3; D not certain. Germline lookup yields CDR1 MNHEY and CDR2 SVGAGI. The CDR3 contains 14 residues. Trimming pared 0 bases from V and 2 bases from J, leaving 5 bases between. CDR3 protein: CASSYSNPGNTIYF. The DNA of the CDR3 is TGTGCCAGCAGTTACTCCAATCCTGGAAACACCATATATTTT.

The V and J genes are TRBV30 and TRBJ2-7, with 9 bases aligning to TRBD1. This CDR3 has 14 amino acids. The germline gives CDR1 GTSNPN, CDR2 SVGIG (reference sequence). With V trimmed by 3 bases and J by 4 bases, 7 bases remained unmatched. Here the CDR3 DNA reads TGTGCCTGGAGGATACAGGGGGCTGGGTACGAGCAGTACTTC. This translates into CAWRIQGAGYEQYF. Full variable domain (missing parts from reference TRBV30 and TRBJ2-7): SQTIHQWPATLVQPVGSPLSLECTVEGTSNPNLYWYRQAAGRGLQLLFYSVGIGQISSEVPQNLSASRPQDRQFILSSKKLLLSDSGFYLCAWRIQGAGYEQYFGPGTRLTVT.

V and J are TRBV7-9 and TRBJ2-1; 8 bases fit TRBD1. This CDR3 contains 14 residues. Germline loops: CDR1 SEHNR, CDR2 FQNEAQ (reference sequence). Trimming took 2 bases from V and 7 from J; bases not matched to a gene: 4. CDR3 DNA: TGTGCCAGCAGCTTAACACAGGGGGAGAATGAGCAGTTCTTC. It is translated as CASSLTQGENEQFF.

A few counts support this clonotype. In nucleotides, the CDR3 is TGTGCCAGCAGCCCCTGGGCTGGAATATCCAATGAGCAGTTCTTC. Encoded protein: CASSPWAGISNEQFF. V gene TRBV7-3 combines with J gene TRBJ2-1, with no clear D. Germline values: CDR1 SGHTA, CDR2 FQGTGA. The CDR3 length is 15 residues. V gave up 5 bases and J gave up 6 bases, with 17 bases separating them.

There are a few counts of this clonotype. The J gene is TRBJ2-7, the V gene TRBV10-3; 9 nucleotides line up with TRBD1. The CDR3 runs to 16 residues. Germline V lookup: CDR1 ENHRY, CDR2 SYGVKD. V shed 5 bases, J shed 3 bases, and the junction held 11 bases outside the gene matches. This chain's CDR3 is CAISYPGQGGNYEQYF. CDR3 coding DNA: TGTGCCATCAGTTACCCGGGACAGGGTGGGAACTACGAGCAGTACTTC.